This T cell receptor beta chain came from a study of blood T cell repertoires in COVID-19. The method was immunoSEQ multiplex PCR; TCRdb's version includes in-frame clones alone and lacks a portion of them. The data contain 270,000 or so clones, about 86% of them seen just once; the ten biggest clones take up about 3%. Germline CDR1 is LNHDA and CDR2 is SQIVND (reference sequence). The V and J ends lost 7 bases and 2 bases respectively, with 10 bases between them. The CDR3 runs to 13 residues. The sample was PBMCs or T cells enriched from blood (not recorded which). This chain links TRBV19 with TRBJ2-3; D is uncertain. This TCR derives from a man aged 50-60 years who had recovered from COVID-19. The CDR3 here is CASKRDSTDTQYF. The CDR3 nucleotides read TGTGCCAGTAAAAGAGATTCCACAGATACGCAGTATTTT. Full variable domain (rest looked up from reference TRBV19 and TRBJ2-3): DGGITQSPKYLFRKEGQNVTLSCEQNLNHDAMYWYRQDPGQGLRLIYYSQIVNDFQKGDIAEGYSVSREKKESFPLTVTSAQKNPTAFYLCASKRDSTDTQYFGPGTRLTVL.